This entry is about one T cell receptor (beta chain). The data are from a study of T cell responses to AZD1222 COVID-19 vaccine. There are 20 residues in the CDR3. V lost 4 bases and J lost 6, with 32 bases in between. The V gene's germline CDR1 is SGHRS and CDR2 YFSETQ. Sequencing used immunoSEQ multiplex PCR; TCRdb keeps in-frame clones, though not all of them. The table has about 96,000 clones, around 89% seen once. This TCR was sampled from an adult in good health. Specimen: peripheral blood, collected on day 0 of AZD1222 vaccination. The chain has TRBV5-1 and TRBJ2-1, with D possibly being TRBD1 or TRBD2 (6 bases each). In nucleotides, the CDR3 is TGCGCCAGCAGCCTCGAGCTTGGGTCCCCGTGGAGGGGGGTCTCCAATGAGCAGTTCTTC. Its translation: CASSLELGSPWRGVSNEQFF.